These T cell receptor beta chains were read from a single sample in a study of T cells in Graves' hyperthyroidism and ophthalmopathy. TCRdb analysed the multiplex PCR reads with MiXCR anew, one entry per CDR3 protein. The sample contains some 440,000 distinct CDR3 sequences, 15% to 19% of which appear only once. Sequencing was performed on blood. The receptors were sampled from a woman aged 18-35 years with Graves' hyperthyroidism. Both conserved end residues are part of each CDR3. Each record gives: J gene, V gene, D gene, clone size, CDR3 protein, CDR3 DNA. A D gene is named only where the DNA matches it firmly. The size entry is marked missing in some rows and otherwise reads once, few, many or a size class.

j_gene: TRBJ1-1; v_gene: TRBV2; d_gene: .; abundance: many; CDR3aa: CARGVNTEAFF; CDR3nt: TGTGCCAGAGGGGTGAACACTGAAGCTTTCTTT
j_gene: TRBJ2-7; v_gene: TRBV20-1; d_gene: .; abundance: many; CDR3aa: CSARDSGSLSYEQYF; CDR3nt: TGCAGTGCTAGAGATTCGGGGAGCCTCTCCTACGAGCAGTACTTC
j_gene: TRBJ1-1; v_gene: TRBV3-1; d_gene: .; abundance: many; CDR3aa: CASSPTFMNTEAFF; CDR3nt: TGTGCCAGCAGCCCTACTTTTATGAACACTGAAGCTTTCTTT
j_gene: TRBJ2-5; v_gene: TRBV4-2; d_gene: TRBD2; abundance: few; CDR3aa: CASSQDRAGGETQYF; CDR3nt: TGTGCCAGCAGCCAAGACAGGGCGGGGGGAGAGACCCAGTACTTC
j_gene: TRBJ2-3; v_gene: TRBV29-1; d_gene: TRBD2; abundance: .; CDR3aa: CSVARTSGTITDTQYF; CDR3nt: TGCAGCGTTGCTCGGACTAGCGGGACGATCACAGATACGCAGTATTTT
j_gene: TRBJ1-1; v_gene: TRBV19; d_gene: .; abundance: few; CDR3aa: CASRIDSGAEAFF; CDR3nt: TGTGCCAGTAGGATTGATTCGGGGGCTGAAGCTTTCTTT
j_gene: TRBJ2-3; v_gene: TRBV2; d_gene: .; abundance: few; CDR3aa: CASSEASPTDTQYF; CDR3nt: TGTGCCAGCAGTGAGGCTAGTCCCACAGATACGCAGTATTTT
j_gene: TRBJ1-6; v_gene: TRBV12-3/TRBV12-4; d_gene: .; abundance: many; CDR3aa: CASSQGIQNSPLHF; CDR3nt: TGTGCCAGCAGTCAGGGAATACAGAATTCACCCCTCCACTTT
j_gene: TRBJ2-1; v_gene: TRBV10-3; d_gene: TRBD2; abundance: many; CDR3aa: CATLAGEVNEQFF; CDR3nt: TGTGCCACCCTAGCGGGAGAGGTGAATGAGCAGTTCTTC
j_gene: TRBJ2-7; v_gene: TRBV20-1; d_gene: TRBD1; abundance: many; CDR3aa: CSARGTGGGEQYF; CDR3nt: TGCAGTGCTCGAGGGACAGGGGGAGGCGAGCAGTACTTC
j_gene: TRBJ2-5; v_gene: TRBV24-1; d_gene: .; abundance: many; CDR3aa: CATSDYQETQYF; CDR3nt: TGTGCCACCAGTGATTACCAAGAGACCCAGTACTTC
j_gene: TRBJ1-1; v_gene: TRBV3-1; d_gene: .; abundance: few; CDR3aa: CASSPLWNTEALF; CDR3nt: TGTGCCAGCAGCCCCTTGTGGAACACTGAAGCTCTCTTT
j_gene: TRBJ2-7; v_gene: TRBV20-1; d_gene: .; abundance: many; CDR3aa: CSARATTLYEQYF; CDR3nt: TGCAGTGCTAGAGCGACAACCCTCTACGAGCAGTACTTC
j_gene: TRBJ1-1; v_gene: TRBV20-1; d_gene: TRBD1; abundance: .; CDR3aa: CSATGQTHTEAFF; CDR3nt: TGCAGTGCCACGGGACAGACACACACTGAAGCTTTCTTT
j_gene: TRBJ1-1; v_gene: TRBV19; d_gene: .; abundance: .; CDR3aa: CASSIGSEAFF; CDR3nt: TGTGCCAGTAGTATCGGGTCTGAAGCTTTCTTT
j_gene: TRBJ2-4; v_gene: TRBV29-1; d_gene: .; abundance: many; CDR3aa: CSVPSPGNIQYF; CDR3nt: TGCAGCGTTCCCAGCCCTGGAAACATTCAGTACTTC
j_gene: TRBJ2-7; v_gene: TRBV6-4; d_gene: .; abundance: few; CDR3aa: CASSDPPPPYEQYF; CDR3nt: TGTGCCAGCAGTGACCCACCGCCCCCCTACGAGCAGTACTTC
j_gene: TRBJ2-1; v_gene: TRBV2; d_gene: TRBD2; abundance: many; CDR3aa: CASSEILREGYNEQFF; CDR3nt: TGTGCCAGCAGTGAAATTTTGCGGGAGGGGTACAATGAGCAGTTCTTC
j_gene: TRBJ1-5; v_gene: TRBV12-3/TRBV12-4; d_gene: .; abundance: many; CDR3aa: CASSLWGGSNQPQHF; CDR3nt: TGTGCCAGCAGTTTATGGGGGGGGAGCAATCAGCCCCAGCATTTT
j_gene: TRBJ1-2; v_gene: TRBV7-2; d_gene: .; abundance: many; CDR3aa: CASSSPEGRPYYGYTF; CDR3nt: TGTGCCAGCAGTTCCCCCGAAGGGCGGCCCTACTATGGCTACACCTTC
j_gene: TRBJ1-1; v_gene: TRBV27; d_gene: TRBD1; abundance: many; CDR3aa: CASNSAGTGVTEAFF; CDR3nt: TGTGCCAGCAACTCCGCCGGGACAGGAGTCACTGAAGCTTTCTTT
j_gene: TRBJ2-1; v_gene: TRBV5-1; d_gene: TRBD1; abundance: many; CDR3aa: CASSLGRGTGVRWMHNEQFF; CDR3nt: TGCGCCAGCAGCTTAGGTCGCGGGACAGGGGTTAGGTGGATGCACAATGAGCAGTTCTTC
j_gene: TRBJ2-2; v_gene: TRBV24-1; d_gene: .; abundance: few; CDR3aa: CATSLPGHTGELFF; CDR3nt: TGTGCCACCAGCCTCCCGGGCCACACCGGGGAGCTGTTTTTT
j_gene: TRBJ1-1; v_gene: TRBV5-1; d_gene: TRBD1; abundance: few; CDR3aa: CASSLEGQRSEAFF; CDR3nt: TGCGCCAGCAGCTTAGAGGGACAGCGGTCTGAAGCTTTCTTT
j_gene: TRBJ1-1; v_gene: TRBV20-1; d_gene: .; abundance: many; CDR3aa: CSARSGERGTEAFF; CDR3nt: TGCAGTGCTAGATCGGGGGAGCGGGGCACTGAAGCTTTCTTT
j_gene: TRBJ2-1; v_gene: TRBV2; d_gene: TRBD1; abundance: many; CDR3aa: CASLPGGRYNEQFF; CDR3nt: TGTGCCAGTCTCCCAGGGGGCCGCTACAATGAGCAGTTCTTC
j_gene: TRBJ1-1; v_gene: TRBV12-5; d_gene: .; abundance: .; CDR3aa: CASANRALNTEAFF; CDR3nt: TGTGCTAGTGCCAATAGGGCCCTGAACACTGAAGCTTTCTTT
j_gene: TRBJ2-2; v_gene: TRBV29-1; d_gene: .; abundance: few; CDR3aa: CSAIYDRYTGELFF; CDR3nt: TGCAGCGCCATCTATGACAGATACACCGGGGAGCTGTTTTTT
j_gene: TRBJ2-1; v_gene: TRBV5-1; d_gene: TRBD1; abundance: many; CDR3aa: CASSLGTGSHEQFF; CDR3nt: TGCGCCAGCAGCTTGGGGACAGGGAGCCATGAGCAGTTCTTC
j_gene: TRBJ1-2; v_gene: TRBV7-2; d_gene: .; abundance: few; CDR3aa: CASSLGQSNYGYTF; CDR3nt: TGTGCCAGCAGCTTAGGACAGTCTAACTATGGCTACACCTTC
j_gene: TRBJ2-1; v_gene: TRBV3-1; d_gene: TRBD2; abundance: many; CDR3aa: CASSQGSGAYNEQFF; CDR3nt: TGTGCCAGCAGCCAAGGTAGCGGGGCCTACAATGAGCAGTTCTTC
j_gene: TRBJ2-7; v_gene: TRBV7-9; d_gene: TRBD2; abundance: .; CDR3aa: CASSLVGLAGGTPYEQYF; CDR3nt: TGTGCCAGCAGCTTAGTTGGACTAGCGGGGGGAACCCCCTACGAGCAGTACTTC
j_gene: TRBJ2-3; v_gene: TRBV27; d_gene: TRBD2; abundance: many; CDR3aa: CASSYLAGSDTQYF; CDR3nt: TGTGCCAGCAGTTACCTAGCGGGATCAGATACGCAGTATTTT
j_gene: TRBJ1-2; v_gene: TRBV5-8; d_gene: .; abundance: .; CDR3aa: CASSPVSGGGGYTF; CDR3nt: TGTGCCAGCAGCCCGGTTTCCGGAGGCGGTGGCTACACCTTC
j_gene: TRBJ2-2; v_gene: TRBV10-3; d_gene: .; abundance: few; CDR3aa: CAISESSGWTGELFF; CDR3nt: TGTGCCATCAGTGAGTCGAGCGGATGGACCGGGGAGCTGTTTTTT
j_gene: TRBJ2-3; v_gene: TRBV12-3/TRBV12-4; d_gene: .; abundance: few; CDR3aa: CASSLMPDTQYF; CDR3nt: TGTGCCAGCAGTTTAATGCCAGATACGCAGTATTTT
j_gene: TRBJ2-5; v_gene: TRBV18; d_gene: TRBD2; abundance: .; CDR3aa: CASSPAAGLAGQETQYF; CDR3nt: TGTGCCAGCTCACCAGCAGCAGGACTAGCGGGTCAAGAGACCCAGTACTTC
j_gene: TRBJ2-7; v_gene: TRBV12-3/TRBV12-4; d_gene: TRBD1; abundance: few; CDR3aa: CASSSPGQAHEQYF; CDR3nt: TGTGCCAGCAGTTCACCGGGACAGGCGCACGAGCAGTACTTC
j_gene: TRBJ2-3; v_gene: TRBV4-2; d_gene: TRBD1; abundance: .; CDR3aa: CASSDLRGPTDTQYF; CDR3nt: TGTGCCAGCAGCGACCTCAGGGGGCCTACAGATACGCAGTATTTT
j_gene: TRBJ2-3; v_gene: TRBV24-1; d_gene: .; abundance: .; CDR3aa: CATRSPGEDTQYF; CDR3nt: TGTGCCACCAGATCACCTGGGGAGGATACGCAGTATTTT
j_gene: TRBJ1-5; v_gene: TRBV4-3; d_gene: .; abundance: .; CDR3aa: CASSQEAGVVGQPQHF; CDR3nt: TGCGCCAGCAGCCAAGAAGCGGGGGTTGTCGGTCAGCCCCAGCATTTT
j_gene: TRBJ1-2; v_gene: TRBV5-6; d_gene: .; abundance: .; CDR3aa: CASRNNPNRDSYGYTF; CDR3nt: TGTGCCAGCAGAAATAATCCTAACAGGGATAGCTATGGCTACACCTTC
j_gene: TRBJ2-5; v_gene: TRBV5-1; d_gene: .; abundance: .; CDR3aa: CASSGQGGGVETQYF; CDR3nt: TGCGCCAGCAGCGGACAGGGAGGGGGTGTAGAGACCCAGTACTTC
j_gene: TRBJ1-1; v_gene: TRBV6-2/TRBV6-3; d_gene: .; abundance: many; CDR3aa: CASSYSGSKNTEAFF; CDR3nt: TGTGCCAGCAGTTACTCGGGGTCCAAGAACACTGAAGCTTTCTTT
j_gene: TRBJ1-5; v_gene: TRBV28; d_gene: .; abundance: many; CDR3aa: CASSRGRAGLQPQHF; CDR3nt: TGTGCCAGCAGTAGAGGGCGGGCCGGTCTGCAGCCCCAGCATTTT
j_gene: TRBJ1-4; v_gene: TRBV6-5; d_gene: .; abundance: .; CDR3aa: CASSYGWAPTNEKLFF; CDR3nt: TGTGCCAGCAGTTACGGTTGGGCACCAACTAATGAAAAACTGTTTTTT
j_gene: TRBJ1-5; v_gene: TRBV18; d_gene: .; abundance: few; CDR3aa: CASSQSRGGGLPQHF; CDR3nt: TGTGCCAGCTCCCAGAGCAGGGGCGGTGGACTGCCCCAGCATTTT
j_gene: TRBJ1-5; v_gene: TRBV6-1; d_gene: .; abundance: many; CDR3aa: CASSYSAGRNQPQHF; CDR3nt: TGTGCCAGCAGTTACTCAGCAGGACGGAACCAGCCCCAGCATTTT
j_gene: TRBJ1-1; v_gene: TRBV27; d_gene: .; abundance: many; CDR3aa: CASSSRVYTEAFF; CDR3nt: TGTGCCAGCAGTTCCCGGGTTTACACTGAAGCTTTCTTT
j_gene: TRBJ1-2; v_gene: TRBV7-8; d_gene: TRBD1; abundance: few; CDR3aa: CASSFERTQGHYGYTF; CDR3nt: TGTGCCAGCAGCTTCGAGAGAACACAGGGGCACTATGGCTACACCTTC